Listed below are T cell receptor beta chains from one sample, sequenced in a study of shared clonotypes between healthy human individuals. Sequencing used immunoSEQ multiplex PCR; TCRdb keeps in-frame clones, though not all of them. The repertoire holds about 560,000 clones, with 70% to 80% as singletons. Material for sequencing was PBMCs. The receptors come from a woman between 40 and 55 years old in good health. Some clones in this sample may be carry-over from other donors' samples. Each CDR3 is given with its conserved first and last residue. D genes are given only for firm matches. Clone size is not always given. Where it is, it says once, few, many or a class for expanded clones.

cdr3_nt,cdr3_aa,clone_size,v_call,j_call,d_call
TGTGCCAGCCGAGTAGGGACCTACAATGAGCAGTTCTTC,CASRVGTYNEQFF,-,TRBV11-2,TRBJ2-1,-
TGTGCCAGCAGCTTAAACCCCCCGAACACCGGGGAGCTGTTTTTT,CASSLNPPNTGELFF,-,TRBV7-2,TRBJ2-2,-
TGTGCCACCAGCTCGCGGACTAGCGGCCAAGAGACCCAGTACTTC,CATSSRTSGQETQYF,-,TRBV15,TRBJ2-5,TRBD2
TGTGCCAGCTCACCAAAGCGGGACACCGGGGAGCTGTTTTTT,CASSPKRDTGELFF,-,TRBV18,TRBJ2-2,-
TGTGCCAGCAGCCCTCCCTTTCCCACAGGGTGGGGCGGGAGGACTGAAGCTTTCTTT,CASSPPFPTGWGGRTEAFF,-,TRBV5-4,TRBJ1-1,-
TGTGCCAGCAGCGCGCCTATTCTAGCGGGAGAGGGAAATGAGCAGTTCTTC,CASSAPILAGEGNEQFF,-,TRBV14,TRBJ2-1,TRBD2
TGTGCCAGCAGTTACTCCGGACAGGGTTCCTACGAGCAGTACTTC,CASSYSGQGSYEQYF,many,TRBV6-5,TRBJ2-7,TRBD1
TGTGCCAGCAGCCGGGAGTACACCGGGGAGCTGTTTTTT,CASSREYTGELFF,-,TRBV5-4,TRBJ2-2,-
TGTGCCAGCGGACAGCAGGGCTACGAGCAGTACTTC,CASGQQGYEQYF,-,TRBV6-1,TRBJ2-7,-
TGCGCCAGCAGCTTGGACAGGGCACGCACAGATACGCAGTATTTT,CASSLDRARTDTQYF,-,TRBV5-1,TRBJ2-3,-
TGCAGCGTTCGAAGCCCTAGCGGTAACTACGAGCAGTACTTC,CSVRSPSGNYEQYF,-,TRBV29-1,TRBJ2-7,TRBD2
TGTGCCAGCAGCCCCTGGCGGGGTCAAGAGACCCAGTACTTC,CASSPWRGQETQYF,-,TRBV11-2,TRBJ2-5,-
TGTGCCAGCAGCCCCAACAGGGGGCGAGGGAATGAGCAGTTCTTC,CASSPNRGRGNEQFF,once,TRBV7-8,TRBJ2-1,TRBD1
TGTGCCAGCAGCGAGGGACTAGGGCCACTCGAGCAGTACTTC,CASSEGLGPLEQYF,once,TRBV9,TRBJ2-7,TRBD2